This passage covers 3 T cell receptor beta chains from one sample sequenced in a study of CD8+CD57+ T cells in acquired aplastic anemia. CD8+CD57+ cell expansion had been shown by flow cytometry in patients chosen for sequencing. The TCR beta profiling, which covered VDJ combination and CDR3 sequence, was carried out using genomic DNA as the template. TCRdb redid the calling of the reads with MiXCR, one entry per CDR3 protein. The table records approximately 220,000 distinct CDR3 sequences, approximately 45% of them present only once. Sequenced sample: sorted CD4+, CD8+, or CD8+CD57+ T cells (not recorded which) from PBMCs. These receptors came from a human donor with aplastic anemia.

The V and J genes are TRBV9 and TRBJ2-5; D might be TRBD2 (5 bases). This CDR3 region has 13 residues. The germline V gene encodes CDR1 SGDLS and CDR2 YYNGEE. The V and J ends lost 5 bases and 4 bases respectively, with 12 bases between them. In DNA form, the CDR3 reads TGTGCCAGCAGGTGGACCGAGGGAGAGACCCAGTACTTC. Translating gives CASRWTEGETQYF.

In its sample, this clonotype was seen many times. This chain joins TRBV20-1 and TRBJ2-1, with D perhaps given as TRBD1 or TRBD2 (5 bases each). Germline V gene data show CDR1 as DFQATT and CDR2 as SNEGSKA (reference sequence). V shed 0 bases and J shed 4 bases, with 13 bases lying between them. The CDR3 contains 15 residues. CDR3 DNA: TGCAGTGCTAGAGATCGCGATGGGGGTTACAATGAGCAGTTCTTC. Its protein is CSARDRDGGYNEQFF.

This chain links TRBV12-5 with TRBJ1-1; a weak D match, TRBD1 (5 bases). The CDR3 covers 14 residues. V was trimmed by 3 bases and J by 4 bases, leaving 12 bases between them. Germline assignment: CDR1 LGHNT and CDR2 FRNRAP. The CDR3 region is CASGLWGESTEAFF. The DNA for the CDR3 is TGTGCTAGTGGTTTATGGGGCGAAAGCACTGAAGCTTTCTTT.